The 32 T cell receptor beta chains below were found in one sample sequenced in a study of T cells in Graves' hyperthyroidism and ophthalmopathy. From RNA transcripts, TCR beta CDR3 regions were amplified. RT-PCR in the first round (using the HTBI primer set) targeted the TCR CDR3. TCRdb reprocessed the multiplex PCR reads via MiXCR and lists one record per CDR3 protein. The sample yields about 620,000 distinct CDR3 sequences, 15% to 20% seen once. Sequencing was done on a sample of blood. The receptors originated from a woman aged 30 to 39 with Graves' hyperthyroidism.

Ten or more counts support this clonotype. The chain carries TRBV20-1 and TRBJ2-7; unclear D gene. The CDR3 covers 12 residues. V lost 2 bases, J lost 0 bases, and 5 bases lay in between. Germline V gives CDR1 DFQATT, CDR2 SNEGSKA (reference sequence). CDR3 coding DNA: TGCAGTGCTAGAACGTACTCCTACGAGCAGTACTTC. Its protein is CSARTYSYEQYF.

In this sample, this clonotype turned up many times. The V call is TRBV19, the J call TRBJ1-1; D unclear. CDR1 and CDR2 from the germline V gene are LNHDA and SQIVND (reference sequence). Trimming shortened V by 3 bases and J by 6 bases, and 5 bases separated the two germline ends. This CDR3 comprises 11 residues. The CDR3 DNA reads TGTGCCAGTAGTATTCCCGCTGAAGCTTTCTTT. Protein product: CASSIPAEAFF.

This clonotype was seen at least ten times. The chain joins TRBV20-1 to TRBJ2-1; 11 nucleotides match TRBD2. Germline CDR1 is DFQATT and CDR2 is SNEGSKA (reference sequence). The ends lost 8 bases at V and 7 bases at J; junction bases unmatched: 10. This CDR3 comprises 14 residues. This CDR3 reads CSKKTSGIKNEQFF. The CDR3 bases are TGCAGTAAAAAGACTAGCGGGATAAAAAATGAGCAGTTCTTC.

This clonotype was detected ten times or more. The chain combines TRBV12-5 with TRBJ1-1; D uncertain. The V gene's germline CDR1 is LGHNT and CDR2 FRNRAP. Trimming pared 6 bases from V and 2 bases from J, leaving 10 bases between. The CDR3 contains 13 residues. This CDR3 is CASGFHGNTEAFF. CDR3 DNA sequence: TGTGCTAGTGGATTCCACGGTAACACTGAAGCTTTCTTT.

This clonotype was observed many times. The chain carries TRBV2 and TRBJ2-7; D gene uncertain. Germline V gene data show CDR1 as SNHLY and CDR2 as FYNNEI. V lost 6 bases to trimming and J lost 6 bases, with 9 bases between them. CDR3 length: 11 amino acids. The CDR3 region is CASSVFGEQYF. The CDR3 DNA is TGTGCCAGCAGCGTTTTTGGCGAGCAGTACTTC.

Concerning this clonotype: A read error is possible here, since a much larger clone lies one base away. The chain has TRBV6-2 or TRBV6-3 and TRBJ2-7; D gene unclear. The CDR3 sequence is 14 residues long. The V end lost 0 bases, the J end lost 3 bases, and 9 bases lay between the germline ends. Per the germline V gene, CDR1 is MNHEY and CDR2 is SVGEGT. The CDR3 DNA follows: TGTGCCAGCAGTTACTCGGCGGAGCTCTACGAGCAGTACTTC. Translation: CASSYSAELYEQYF.

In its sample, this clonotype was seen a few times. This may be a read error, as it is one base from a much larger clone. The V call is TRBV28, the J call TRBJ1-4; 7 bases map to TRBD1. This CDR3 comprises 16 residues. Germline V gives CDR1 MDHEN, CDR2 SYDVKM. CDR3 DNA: TGTGCCAGCAGTTCGGGACAGTTCGCAACTAATGAAAAACTGGTTTTT. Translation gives CASSSGQFATNEKLVF. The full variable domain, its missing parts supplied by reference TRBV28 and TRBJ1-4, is DVKVTQSSRYLVKRTGEKVFLECVQDMDHENMFWYRQDPGLGLRLIYFSYDVKMKEKGDIPEGYSVSREKKERFSLILESASTNQTSMYLCASSSGQFATNEKLVFGSGTQLSVL.

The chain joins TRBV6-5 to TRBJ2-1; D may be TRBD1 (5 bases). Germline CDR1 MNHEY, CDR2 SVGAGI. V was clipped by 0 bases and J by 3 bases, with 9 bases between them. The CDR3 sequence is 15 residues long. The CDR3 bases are TGTGCCAGCAGTTACTCAGGGGCAAACTACAATGAGCAGTTCTTC. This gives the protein CASSYSGANYNEQFF.

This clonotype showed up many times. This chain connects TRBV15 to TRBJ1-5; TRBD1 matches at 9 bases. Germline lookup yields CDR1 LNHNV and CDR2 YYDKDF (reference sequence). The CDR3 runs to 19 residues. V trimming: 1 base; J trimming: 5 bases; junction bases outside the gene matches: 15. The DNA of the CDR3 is TGTGCCACCAGCAGAGGAAAGGGGTTCCTGGACAGGGGTTATCAGCCCCAGCATTTT. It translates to CATSRGKGFLDRGYQPQHF.

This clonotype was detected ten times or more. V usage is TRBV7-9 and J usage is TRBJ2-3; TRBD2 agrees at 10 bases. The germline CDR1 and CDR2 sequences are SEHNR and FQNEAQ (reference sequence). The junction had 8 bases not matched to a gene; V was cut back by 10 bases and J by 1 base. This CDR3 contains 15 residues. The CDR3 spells CATSSAGGRTDTQYF. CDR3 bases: TGTGCCACCAGTTCAGCGGGAGGGCGCACAGATACGCAGTATTTT.

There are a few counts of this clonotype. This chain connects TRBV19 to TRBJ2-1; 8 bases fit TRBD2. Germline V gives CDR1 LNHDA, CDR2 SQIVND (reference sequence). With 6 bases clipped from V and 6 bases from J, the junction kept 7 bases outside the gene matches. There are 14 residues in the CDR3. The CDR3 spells CASRRVAGSNEQFF. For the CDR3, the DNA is TGTGCCAGTAGGCGGGTAGCGGGATCCAATGAGCAGTTCTTC. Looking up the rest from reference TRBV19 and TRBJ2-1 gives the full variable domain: DGGITQSPKYLFRKEGQNVTLSCEQNLNHDAMYWYRQDPGQGLRLIYYSQIVNDFQKGDIAEGYSVSREKKESFPLTVTSAQKNPTAFYLCASRRVAGSNEQFFGPGTRLTVL.

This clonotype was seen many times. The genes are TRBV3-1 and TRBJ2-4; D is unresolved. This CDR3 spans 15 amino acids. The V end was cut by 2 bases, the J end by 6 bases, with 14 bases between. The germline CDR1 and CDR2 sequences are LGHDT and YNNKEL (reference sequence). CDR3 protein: CASSQLSLVGNIQYF. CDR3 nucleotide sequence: TGTGCCAGCAGCCAATTATCCCTAGTCGGAAACATTCAGTACTTC.

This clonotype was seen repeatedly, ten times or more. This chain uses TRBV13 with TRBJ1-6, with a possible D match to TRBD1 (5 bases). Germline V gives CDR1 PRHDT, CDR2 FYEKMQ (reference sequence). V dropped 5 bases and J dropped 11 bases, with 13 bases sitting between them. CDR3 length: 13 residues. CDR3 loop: CASSLGGSAPLHF. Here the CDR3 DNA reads TGTGCCAGCAGCCTCGGGGGGTCGGCACCCCTCCACTTT.

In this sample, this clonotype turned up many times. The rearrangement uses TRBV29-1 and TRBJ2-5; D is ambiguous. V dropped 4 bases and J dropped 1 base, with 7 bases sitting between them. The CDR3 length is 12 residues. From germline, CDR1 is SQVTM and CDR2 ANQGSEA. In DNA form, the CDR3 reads TGCAGCGTTGGACTCCGCCAAGAGACCCAGTACTTC. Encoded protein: CSVGLRQETQYF.

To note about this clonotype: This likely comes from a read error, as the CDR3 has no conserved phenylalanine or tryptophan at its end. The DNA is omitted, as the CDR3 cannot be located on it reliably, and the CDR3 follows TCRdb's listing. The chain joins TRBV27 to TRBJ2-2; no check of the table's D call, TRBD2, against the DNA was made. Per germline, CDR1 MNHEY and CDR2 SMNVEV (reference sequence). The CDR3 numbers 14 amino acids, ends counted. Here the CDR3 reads CASSFLLNTGELSL.

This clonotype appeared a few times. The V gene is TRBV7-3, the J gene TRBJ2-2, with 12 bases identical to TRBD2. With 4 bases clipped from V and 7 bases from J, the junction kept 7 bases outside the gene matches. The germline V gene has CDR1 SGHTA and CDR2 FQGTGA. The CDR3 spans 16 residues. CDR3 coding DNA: TGTGCCAGCAGCTCAACTAGCGGGAGGAATGGCGGGGAGCTGTTTTTT. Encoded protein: CASSSTSGRNGGELFF.

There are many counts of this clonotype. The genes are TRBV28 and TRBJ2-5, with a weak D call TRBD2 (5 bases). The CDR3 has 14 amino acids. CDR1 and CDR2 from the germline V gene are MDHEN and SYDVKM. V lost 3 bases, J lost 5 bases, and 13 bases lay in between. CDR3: CASSFRGLEETQYF. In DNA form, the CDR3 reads TGTGCCAGCAGTTTTAGAGGGCTGGAGGAGACCCAGTACTTC.

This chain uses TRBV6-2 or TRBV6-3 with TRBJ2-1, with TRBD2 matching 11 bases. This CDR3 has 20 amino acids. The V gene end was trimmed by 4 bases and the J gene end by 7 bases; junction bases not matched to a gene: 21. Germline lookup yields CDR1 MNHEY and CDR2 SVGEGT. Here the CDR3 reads CASSSTLAGARKRGANEQFF. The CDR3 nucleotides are TGTGCCAGCAGTTCGACACTAGCGGGAGCCCGGAAACGGGGGGCGAATGAGCAGTTCTTC.

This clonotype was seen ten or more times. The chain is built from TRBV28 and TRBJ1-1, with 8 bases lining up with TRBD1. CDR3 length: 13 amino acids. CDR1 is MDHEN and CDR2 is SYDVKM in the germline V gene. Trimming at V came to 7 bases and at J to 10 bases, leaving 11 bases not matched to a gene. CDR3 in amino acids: CASTGPGGRGAFF. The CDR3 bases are TGTGCCAGCACCGGCCCAGGGGGCCGTGGAGCTTTCTTT.

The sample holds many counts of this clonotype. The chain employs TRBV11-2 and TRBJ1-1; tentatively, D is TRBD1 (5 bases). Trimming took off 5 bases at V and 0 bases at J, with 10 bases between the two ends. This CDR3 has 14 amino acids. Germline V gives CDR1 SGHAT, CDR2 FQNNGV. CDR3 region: CASSPGGLNTEAFF. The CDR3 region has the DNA TGTGCCAGCAGCCCGGGGGGACTGAACACTGAAGCTTTCTTT.

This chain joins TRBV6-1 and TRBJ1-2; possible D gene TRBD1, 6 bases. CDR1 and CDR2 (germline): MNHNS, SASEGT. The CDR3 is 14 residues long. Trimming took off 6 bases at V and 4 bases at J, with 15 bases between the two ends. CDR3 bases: TGTGCCAGCAGGTTCCCCGGGACAAGCTATGGCTACACCTTC. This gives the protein CASRFPGTSYGYTF.

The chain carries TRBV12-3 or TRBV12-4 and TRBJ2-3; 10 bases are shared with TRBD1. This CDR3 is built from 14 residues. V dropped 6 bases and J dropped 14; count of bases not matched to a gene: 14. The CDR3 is CASRTGTGVFRGYF. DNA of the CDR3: TGTGCCAGCAGGACCGGGACAGGGGTTTTTCGTGGGTATTTT.

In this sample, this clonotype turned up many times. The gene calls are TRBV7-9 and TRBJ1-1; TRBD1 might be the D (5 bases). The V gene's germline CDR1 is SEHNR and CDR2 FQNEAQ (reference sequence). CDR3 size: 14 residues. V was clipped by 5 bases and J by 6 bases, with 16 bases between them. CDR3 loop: CASSPAEGRAEAFF. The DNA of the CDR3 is TGTGCCAGCAGCCCCGCAGAGGGGAGGGCTGAAGCTTTCTTT.

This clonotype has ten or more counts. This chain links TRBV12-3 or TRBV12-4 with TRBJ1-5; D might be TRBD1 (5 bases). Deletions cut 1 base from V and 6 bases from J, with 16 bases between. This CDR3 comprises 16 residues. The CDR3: CASSLGGRDPSQPQHF. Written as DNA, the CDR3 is TGTGCCAGCAGTTTAGGAGGGAGGGACCCCTCTCAGCCCCAGCATTTT.

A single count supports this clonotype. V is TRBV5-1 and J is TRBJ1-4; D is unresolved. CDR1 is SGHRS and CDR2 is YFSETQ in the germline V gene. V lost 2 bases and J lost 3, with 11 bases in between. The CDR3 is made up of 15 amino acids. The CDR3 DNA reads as TGCGCCAGCAGCTTAGAGGGTGCGGCTAATGAAAAACTGTTTTTT. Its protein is CASSLEGAANEKLFF. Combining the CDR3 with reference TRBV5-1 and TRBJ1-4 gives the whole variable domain KAGVTQTPRYLIKTRGQQVTLSCSPISGHRSVSWYQQTPGQGLQFLFEYFSETQRNKGNFPGRFSGRQFSNSRSEMNVSTLELGDSALYLCASSLEGAANEKLFFGSGTQLSVL.

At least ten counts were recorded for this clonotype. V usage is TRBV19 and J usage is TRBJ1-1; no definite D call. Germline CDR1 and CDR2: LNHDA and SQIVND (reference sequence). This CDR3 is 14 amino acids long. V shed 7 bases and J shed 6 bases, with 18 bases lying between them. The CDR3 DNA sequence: TGTGCCAGTAATGGGGAAGGAAGTAGCGCTGAAGCTTTCTTT. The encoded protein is CASNGEGSSAEAFF.

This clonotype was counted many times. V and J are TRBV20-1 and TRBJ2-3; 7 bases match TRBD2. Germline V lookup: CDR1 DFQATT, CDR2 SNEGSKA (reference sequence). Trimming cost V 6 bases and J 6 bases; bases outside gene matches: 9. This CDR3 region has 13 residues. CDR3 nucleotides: TGCAGTGCAGGGCGGCGGGAGCGCGATACGCAGTATTTT. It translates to CSAGRRERDTQYF.

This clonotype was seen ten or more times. Here the CDR3 reads CASSLNWGSEGEQYF. CDR3 sequence (DNA): TGCGCCAGCAGCTTAAATTGGGGTTCGGAGGGCGAGCAGTACTTC. This chain links TRBV5-1 with TRBJ2-7; D perhaps matches TRBD2 (6 bases). The CDR3 contains 15 residues. CDR1 is SGHRS, CDR2 YFSETQ, per germline. The germline V and J ends were trimmed by 2 bases and 6 bases, with 18 bases remaining between them.

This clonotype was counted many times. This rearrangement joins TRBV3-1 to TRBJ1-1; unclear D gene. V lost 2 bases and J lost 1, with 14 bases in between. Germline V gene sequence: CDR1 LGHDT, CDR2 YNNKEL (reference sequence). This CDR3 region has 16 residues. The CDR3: CASSQIPQDENTEAFF. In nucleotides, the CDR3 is TGTGCCAGCAGCCAAATTCCGCAGGACGAGAACACTGAAGCTTTCTTT.

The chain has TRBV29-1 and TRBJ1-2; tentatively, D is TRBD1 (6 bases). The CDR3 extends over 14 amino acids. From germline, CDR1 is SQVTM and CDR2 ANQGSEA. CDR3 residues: CSGGGQHSIYGYTF. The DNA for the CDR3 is TGCAGTGGTGGAGGACAGCATTCTATCTATGGCTACACCTTC. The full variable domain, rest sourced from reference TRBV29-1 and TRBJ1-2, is SAVISQKPSRDICQRGTSLTIQCQVDSQVTMMFWYRQQPGQSLTLIATANQGSEATYESGFVIDKFPISRPNLTFSTLTVSNMSPEDSSIYLCSGGGQHSIYGYTFGSGTRLTVV.

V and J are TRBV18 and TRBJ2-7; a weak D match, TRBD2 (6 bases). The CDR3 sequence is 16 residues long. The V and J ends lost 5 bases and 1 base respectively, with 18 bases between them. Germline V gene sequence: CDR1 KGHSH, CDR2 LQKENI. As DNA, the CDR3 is TGTGCCAGCTCAGCCCTTTCGGGACTCGGATCCTACGAGCAGTACTTC. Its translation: CASSALSGLGSYEQYF.

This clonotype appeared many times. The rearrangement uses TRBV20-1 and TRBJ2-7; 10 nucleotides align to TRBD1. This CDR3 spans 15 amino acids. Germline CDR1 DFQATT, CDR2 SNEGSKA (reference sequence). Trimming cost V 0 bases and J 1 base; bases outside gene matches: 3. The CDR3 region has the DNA TGCAGTGCTAGAGATATGGGACAGGGGTCCTACGAGCAGTACTTC. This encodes CSARDMGQGSYEQYF.